This T cell receptor (beta chain) emerged from a study of Tregs in tolerant kidney transplant recipients. Mixed chimerism was transient after nonmyeloablative marrow transplants from related graft donors. There are 14 residues in the CDR3. Trimming took off 2 bases at V and 0 bases at J, with 6 bases between the two ends. Germline lookup yields CDR1 SGHVS and CDR2 FQNEAQ. Study results and limitations: Few patients were studied, so findings need validation in larger groups.

Comment on this clone: What it binds is unknown.

Clones were read by immunoSEQ multiplex PCR, and TCRdb kept only the in-frame ones, dropping some. The sample holds roughly 86,000 clones, under 95% seen once. Material: CD4+ T cells from blood (PBMCs), obtained 12 months after the transplant. The chain links TRBV7-8 to TRBJ2-3; tentative D call: TRBD2 (5 bases). The receptor comes from a human patient who received a combined kidney and bone marrow transplant. The graft donor may have given rise to some T cells. The CDR3 bases are TGTGCCAGCAGCTTAACTAGGAGCACAGATACGCAGTATTTT. Translated: CASSLTRSTDTQYF.